The clone carrying this T cell receptor (beta chain) has just a few counts. What it binds is not known. This sample stems from a study of Ad26.COV2.S vaccination and SARS-CoV-2 variants. The CDR3 is 12 amino acids. The V end was cut by 2 bases, the J end by 4 bases, with 5 bases between. The germline V gene encodes CDR1 MNHEY and CDR2 SVGEGT. The study, taken as a whole, reports: Placebo and vaccine recipients had non-spike TCR breadth that was similar.

TCRdb's copy holds only in-frame clones and misses some; the assay was immunoSEQ multiplex PCR. The table shows 350,000 to 550,000 clones, with roughly 87% occurring only once. Treatment noted: around 19 received Ad26.COV2.S at low or high dose, single or two shots; 5 received placebo; per-sample allocation not given. All samples were drawn on day 63, counting from the first vaccine or placebo injection. A Boston adult aged 18-55 years was the donor. V is TRBV6-2 or TRBV6-3 and J is TRBJ1-2; D unclear. This clonotype was obtained from a person between 18 and 65 years old who received the Ad26.COV2.S COVID-19 vaccine or a placebo. Material: peripheral blood, obtained in a trial of Ad26.COV2.S vaccine versus placebo. The CDR3 loop is CASSYNSYGYTF. CDR3 DNA sequence: TGTGCCAGCAGTTACAATAGCTATGGCTACACCTTC.